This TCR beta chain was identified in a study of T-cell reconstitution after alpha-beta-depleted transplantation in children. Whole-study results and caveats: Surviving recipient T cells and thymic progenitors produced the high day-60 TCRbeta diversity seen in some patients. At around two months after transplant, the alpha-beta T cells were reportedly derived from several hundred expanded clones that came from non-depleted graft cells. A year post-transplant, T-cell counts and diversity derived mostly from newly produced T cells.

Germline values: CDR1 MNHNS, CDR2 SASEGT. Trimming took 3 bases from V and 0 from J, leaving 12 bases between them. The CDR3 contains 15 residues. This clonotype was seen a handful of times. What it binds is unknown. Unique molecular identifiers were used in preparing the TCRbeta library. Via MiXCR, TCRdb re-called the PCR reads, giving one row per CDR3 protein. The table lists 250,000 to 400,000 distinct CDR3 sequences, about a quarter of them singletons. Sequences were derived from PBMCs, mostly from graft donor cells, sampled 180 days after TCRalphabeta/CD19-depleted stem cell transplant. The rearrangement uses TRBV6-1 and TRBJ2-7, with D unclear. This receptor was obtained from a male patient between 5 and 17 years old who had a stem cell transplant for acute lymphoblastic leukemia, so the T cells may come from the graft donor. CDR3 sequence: CASSDQSTNSYEQYF. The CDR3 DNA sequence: TGTGCCAGCAGTGATCAATCGACAAACTCCTACGAGCAGTACTTC.